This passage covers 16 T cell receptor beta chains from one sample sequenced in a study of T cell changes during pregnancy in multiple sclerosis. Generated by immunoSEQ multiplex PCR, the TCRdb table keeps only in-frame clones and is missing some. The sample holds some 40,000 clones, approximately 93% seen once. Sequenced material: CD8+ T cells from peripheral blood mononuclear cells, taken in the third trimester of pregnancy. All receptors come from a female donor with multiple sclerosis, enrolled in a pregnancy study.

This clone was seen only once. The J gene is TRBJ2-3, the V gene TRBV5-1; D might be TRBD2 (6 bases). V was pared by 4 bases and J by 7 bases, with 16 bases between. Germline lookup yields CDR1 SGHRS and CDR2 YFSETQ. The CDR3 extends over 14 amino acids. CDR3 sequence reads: CASSPEAGGNTQYF. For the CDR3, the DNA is TGCGCCAGCAGCCCTGAGGCCGGGGGAAATACGCAGTATTTT. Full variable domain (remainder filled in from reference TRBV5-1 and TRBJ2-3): KAGVTQTPRYLIKTRGQQVTLSCSPISGHRSVSWYQQTPGQGLQFLFEYFSETQRNKGNFPGRFSGRQFSNSRSEMNVSTLELGDSALYLCASSPEAGGNTQYFGPGTRLTVL.

CDR3 loop: CASRADRSSGNTIYF. The CDR3 bases are TGTGCCAGCAGAGCGGACAGGAGCTCTGGAAACACCATATATTTT. The V and J genes are TRBV6-1 and TRBJ1-3, with 7 nucleotides matching TRBD1. The V gene's germline CDR1 is MNHNS and CDR2 SASEGT. Losses at the gene ends were 6 bases for V and 0 bases for J; bases not matched to a gene: 5. The CDR3 totals 15 residues.

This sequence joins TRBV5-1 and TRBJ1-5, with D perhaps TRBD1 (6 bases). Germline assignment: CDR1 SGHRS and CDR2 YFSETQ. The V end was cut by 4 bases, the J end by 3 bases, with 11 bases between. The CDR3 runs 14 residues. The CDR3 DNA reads TGCGCCAGCAGCGCGGACAGCCCCAATCAGCCCCAGCATTTT. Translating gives CASSADSPNQPQHF.

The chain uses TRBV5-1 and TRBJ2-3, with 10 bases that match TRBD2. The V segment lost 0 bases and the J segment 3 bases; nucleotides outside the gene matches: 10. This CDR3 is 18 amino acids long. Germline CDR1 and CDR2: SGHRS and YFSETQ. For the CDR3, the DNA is TGCGCCAGCAGCTTGGGGTCTAGCGGGGGCGACCAAACAGATACGCAGTATTTT. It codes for CASSLGSSGGDQTDTQYF.

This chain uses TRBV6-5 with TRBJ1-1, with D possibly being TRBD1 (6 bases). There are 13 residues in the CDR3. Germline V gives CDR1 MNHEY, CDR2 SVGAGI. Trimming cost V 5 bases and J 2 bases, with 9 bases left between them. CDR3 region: CASSRGFNTEAFF. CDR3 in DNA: TGTGCCAGCAGTAGGGGGTTCAACACTGAAGCTTTCTTT.

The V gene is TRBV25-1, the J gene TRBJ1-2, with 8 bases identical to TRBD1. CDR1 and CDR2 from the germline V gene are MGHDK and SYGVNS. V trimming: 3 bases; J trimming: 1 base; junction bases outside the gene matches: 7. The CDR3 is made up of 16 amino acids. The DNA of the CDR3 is TGTGCCAGCAGTGAGTACCTCGGACAGGGTAACTATGGCTACACCTTC. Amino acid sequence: CASSEYLGQGNYGYTF.

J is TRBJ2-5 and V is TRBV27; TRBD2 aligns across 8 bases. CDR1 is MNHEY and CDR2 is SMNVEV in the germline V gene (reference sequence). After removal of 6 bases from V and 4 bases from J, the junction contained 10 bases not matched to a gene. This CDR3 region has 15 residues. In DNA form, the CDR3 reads TGTGCCAGCAGCCCTTTTAGCGGGGAGAGAGAGACCCAGTACTTC. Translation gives CASSPFSGERETQYF.

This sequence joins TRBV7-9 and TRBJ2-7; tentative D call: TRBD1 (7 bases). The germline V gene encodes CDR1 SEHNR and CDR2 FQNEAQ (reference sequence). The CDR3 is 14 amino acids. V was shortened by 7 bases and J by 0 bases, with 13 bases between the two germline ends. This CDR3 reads CASIQGGISYEQYF. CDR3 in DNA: TGTGCCAGCATCCAGGGGGGTATCTCCTACGAGCAGTACTTC.

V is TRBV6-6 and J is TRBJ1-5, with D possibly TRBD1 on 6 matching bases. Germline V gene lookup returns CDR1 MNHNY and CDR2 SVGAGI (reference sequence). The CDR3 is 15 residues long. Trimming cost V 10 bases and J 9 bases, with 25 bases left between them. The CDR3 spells CAIQGAGGRERPQHF. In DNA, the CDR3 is TGTGCCATCCAAGGGGCGGGGGGCCGTGAACGGCCCCAGCATTTT.

Here the CDR3 DNA reads TGTGCCAGCAGTTCCCCAGACAGGGGCTTGGAGACCCAGTACTTC. Its protein product is CASSSPDRGLETQYF. V usage is TRBV6-5 and J usage is TRBJ2-5; 8 bases are a match to TRBD1. The CDR3 covers 15 residues. In germline, CDR1 is MNHEY, CDR2 SVGAGI. V dropped 4 bases and J dropped 5; count of bases not matched to a gene: 9.

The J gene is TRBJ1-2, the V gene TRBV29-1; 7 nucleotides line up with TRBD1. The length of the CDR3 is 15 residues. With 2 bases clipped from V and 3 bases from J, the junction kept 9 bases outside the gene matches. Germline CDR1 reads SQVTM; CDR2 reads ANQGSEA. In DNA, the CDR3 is TGCAGCGTTGAATCCGGGGCTGACAGGGACTATGGCTACACCTTC. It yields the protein CSVESGADRDYGYTF. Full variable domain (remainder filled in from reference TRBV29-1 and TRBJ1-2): SAVISQKPSRDICQRGTSLTIQCQVDSQVTMMFWYRQQPGQSLTLIATANQGSEATYESGFVIDKFPISRPNLTFSTLTVSNMSPEDSSIYLCSVESGADRDYGYTFGSGTRLTVV.

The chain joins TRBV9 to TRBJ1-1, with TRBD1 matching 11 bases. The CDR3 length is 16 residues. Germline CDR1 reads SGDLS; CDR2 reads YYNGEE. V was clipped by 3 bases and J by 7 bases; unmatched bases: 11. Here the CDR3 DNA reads TGTGCCAGCAGCGCGGGGGGCGGACAGGGGGCAGTTGAAGCTTTCTTT. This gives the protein CASSAGGGQGAVEAFF. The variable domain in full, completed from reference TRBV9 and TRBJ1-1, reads DSGVTQTPKHLITATGQRVTLRCSPRSGDLSVYWYQQSLDQGLQFLIQYYNGEERAKGNILERFSAQQFPDLHSELNLSSLELGDSALYFCASSAGGGQGAVEAFFGQGTRLTVV.

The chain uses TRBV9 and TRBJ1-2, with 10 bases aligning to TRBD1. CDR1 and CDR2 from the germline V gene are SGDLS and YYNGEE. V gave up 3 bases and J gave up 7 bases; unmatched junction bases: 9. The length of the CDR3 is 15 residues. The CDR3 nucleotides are TGTGCCAGCAGCGCCGGGACAGGGGTTTTTGCTGGCTACACCTTC. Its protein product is CASSAGTGVFAGYTF.

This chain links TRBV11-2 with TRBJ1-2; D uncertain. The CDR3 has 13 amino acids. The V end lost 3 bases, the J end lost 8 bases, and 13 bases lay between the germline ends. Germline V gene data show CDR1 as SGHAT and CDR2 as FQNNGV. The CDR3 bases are TGTGCCAGCAGCTTGGTCCCGAGGTTCGGCTACACCTTC. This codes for CASSLVPRFGYTF.

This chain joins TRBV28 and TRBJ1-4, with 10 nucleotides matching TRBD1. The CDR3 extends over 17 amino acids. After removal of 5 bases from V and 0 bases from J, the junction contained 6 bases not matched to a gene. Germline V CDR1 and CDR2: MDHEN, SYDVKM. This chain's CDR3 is CASSGTGALSTNEKLFF. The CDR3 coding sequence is TGTGCCAGCAGTGGGACAGGGGCACTGTCAACTAATGAAAAACTGTTTTTT.

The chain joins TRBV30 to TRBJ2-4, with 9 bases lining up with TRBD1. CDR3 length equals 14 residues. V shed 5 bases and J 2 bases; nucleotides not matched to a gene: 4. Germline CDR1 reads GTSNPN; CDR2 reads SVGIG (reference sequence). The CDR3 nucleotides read TGTGCCTGGGGGACAGGGATGACCAAAAACATTCAGTACTTC. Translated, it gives CAWGTGMTKNIQYF.